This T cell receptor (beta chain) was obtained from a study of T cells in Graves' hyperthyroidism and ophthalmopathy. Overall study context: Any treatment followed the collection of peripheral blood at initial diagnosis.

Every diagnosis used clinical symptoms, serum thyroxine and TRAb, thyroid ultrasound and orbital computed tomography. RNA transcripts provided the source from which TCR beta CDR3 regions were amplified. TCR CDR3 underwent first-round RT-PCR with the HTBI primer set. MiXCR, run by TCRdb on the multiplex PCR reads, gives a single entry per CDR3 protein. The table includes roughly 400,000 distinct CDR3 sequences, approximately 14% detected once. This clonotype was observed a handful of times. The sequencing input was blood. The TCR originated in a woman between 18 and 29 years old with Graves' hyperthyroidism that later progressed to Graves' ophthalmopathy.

This CDR3 is CASSPRVQPQHF. The DNA of the CDR3 is TGTGCCAGCAGTCCGAGGGTTCAGCCCCAGCATTTT. The J gene is TRBJ1-5, the V gene TRBV6-1, with D uncertain. Germline CDR1 and CDR2: MNHNS and SASEGT. The CDR3 has 12 residues. Between the trimmed V and J ends, which lost 5 bases and 6 bases, there was a span of 8 bases.